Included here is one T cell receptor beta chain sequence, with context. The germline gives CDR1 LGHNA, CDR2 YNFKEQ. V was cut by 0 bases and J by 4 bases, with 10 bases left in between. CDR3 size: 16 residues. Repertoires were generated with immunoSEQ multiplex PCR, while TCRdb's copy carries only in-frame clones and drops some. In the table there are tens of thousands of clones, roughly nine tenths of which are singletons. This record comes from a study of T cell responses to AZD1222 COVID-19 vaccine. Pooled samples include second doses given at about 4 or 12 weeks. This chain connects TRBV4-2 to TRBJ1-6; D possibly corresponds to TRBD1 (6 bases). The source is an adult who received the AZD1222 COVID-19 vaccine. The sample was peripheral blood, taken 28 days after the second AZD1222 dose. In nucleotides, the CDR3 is TGTGCCAGCAGCCAAGATTGGGGGCAGTATAATTCACCCCTCCACTTT. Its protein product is CASSQDWGQYNSPLHF.